This T cell receptor beta chain was recovered during a study of shared clonotypes between healthy human individuals. For the study at large: The composition of the donors was a couple of women and a few men aged 18 to 49. Study results and caveats: It was the non-shared clonotypes that had lower generation probabilities than clonotypes shared by all four donors. With a handful of donors compared, around 5.4% of naive CD4 clonotypes were shared.

The study enrolled healthy HIV-negative adults without recent acute infections or vaccinations as donors. As concerns this clone: Its target is unknown.

The assay was immunoSEQ multiplex PCR, and TCRdb's table has in-frame clones only and misses some. The table has about 2 million clones, roughly 95% seen once. CDR3 length: 15 residues. Germline lookup yields CDR1 LNHDA and CDR2 SQIVND (reference sequence). J gave up 0 bases and V 5 bases, and 7 bases lay outside the gene matches. Sequencing was carried out using naive CD4+ T cells sorted from blood. As for subset: CD45RA+ positively selected. This sequence originates from a man younger than 30 in good health. The chain couples TRBV19 to TRBJ2-7; 7 bases are a match to TRBD1. As DNA, the CDR3 is TGTGCCAGTAGTTCCGGGACAGCATCCTCCTACGAGCAGTACTTC. Protein sequence: CASSSGTASSYEQYF. The whole variable domain, remainder taken from reference TRBV19 and TRBJ2-7, is DGGITQSPKYLFRKEGQNVTLSCEQNLNHDAMYWYRQDPGQGLRLIYYSQIVNDFQKGDIAEGYSVSREKKESFPLTVTSAQKNPTAFYLCASSSGTASSYEQYFGPGTRLTVT.